One sample yielded the 10 T cell receptor beta chains listed below, sequenced in a study of Ad26.COV2.S vaccination and SARS-CoV-2 variants. Treatment given: roughly 20 received Ad26.COV2.S at low or high dose, single or two shots; about 5 received placebo; per-sample allocation not given. Sampling happened 63 days after the first vaccine or placebo injection. This table comes from immunoSEQ multiplex PCR, and its TCRdb copy is limited to in-frame clones, with some not included. The data contain 380,000 or so clones, about four fifths of them singletons. The sample in question was peripheral blood, obtained in a trial of Ad26.COV2.S vaccine versus placebo. All receptors derive from a person aged 18-65 years who received the Ad26.COV2.S COVID-19 vaccine or a placebo.

The V gene is TRBV18, the J gene TRBJ2-5; possible D gene TRBD2, 6 bases. V was clipped by 1 base and J by 1 base, with 10 bases between them. This CDR3 region has 15 residues. CDR1 and CDR2 from the germline V gene are KGHSH and LQKENI. CDR3 sequence (DNA): TGTGCCAGCTCACCACTTCATAGCGGCCAAGAGACCCAGTACTTC. It encodes CASSPLHSGQETQYF.

This chain uses TRBV30 with TRBJ2-1, with 14 bases fitting TRBD2. From germline, CDR1 is GTSNPN and CDR2 SVGIG (reference sequence). The V segment lost 1 base and the J segment 3 bases; nucleotides outside the gene matches: 2. The CDR3 contains 16 residues. The CDR3 DNA reads TGTGCCTGGAGTGGGACTAGCGGGAGGAACTACAATGAGCAGTTCTTC. This gives the protein CAWSGTSGRNYNEQFF.

This chain links TRBV25-1 with TRBJ1-5, with TRBD1 matching over 9 bases. CDR3 size: 16 residues. CDR1 and CDR2 (germline): MGHDK, SYGVNS. The V and J ends lost 6 bases and 3 bases, in that order; junction bases with no gene match: 9. The CDR3, as DNA: TGTGCCAGCAGCCCTATGGGACAGGGATACAATCAGCCCCAGCATTTT. Its translation is CASSPMGQGYNQPQHF.

This clone was observed at least ten times. This chain joins TRBV3-1 (or the pseudogene TRBV3-2) and TRBJ2-7, with D unresolved. Looked up from germline, CDR1 is LGHDT and CDR2 is YNNKEL (reference sequence). The CDR3 covers 13 residues. Trimming cost V 1 base and J 5 bases, with 9 bases left between them. The CDR3: CASSQGHQDEQYF. In nucleotides, the CDR3 is TGTGCCAGCAGCCAAGGACATCAGGACGAGCAGTACTTC.

The gene calls are TRBV5-1 and TRBJ1-6; D not resolved. Germline V gene lookup returns CDR1 SGHRS and CDR2 YFSETQ. This CDR3 has 15 residues. V was cut by 4 bases and J by 10 bases, with 18 bases left in between. Here the CDR3 reads CASSLGGRTRSPLHF. The CDR3 DNA reads as TGCGCCAGCAGCCTGGGAGGCCGGACTCGGTCACCCCTCCACTTT.

V is TRBV30 and J is TRBJ2-1; 7 nucleotides align to TRBD2. Germline V CDR1 and CDR2: GTSNPN, SVGIG (reference sequence). The trim removed 2 bases at V and 3 bases at J, leaving 4 bases unmatched. The CDR3 sequence is 14 residues long. The chain's CDR3 is CAWSSKRGYNEQFF. As DNA, the CDR3 is TGTGCCTGGAGTTCAAAGCGGGGCTACAATGAGCAGTTCTTC.

The V and J genes are TRBV25-1 and TRBJ1-1, with a tentative D call TRBD1 (5 bases). Germline CDR1 MGHDK, CDR2 SYGVNS. The CDR3 totals 14 residues. Trimming removed 1 base from V and 6 bases from J, with 12 bases in between. CDR3: CASSESGGDPEAFF. The DNA of the CDR3 is TGTGCCAGCAGTGAATCGGGGGGGGACCCTGAAGCTTTCTTT.

The chain is built from TRBV5-4 and TRBJ2-3; TRBD2 agrees at 12 bases. The ends lost 6 bases at V and 5 bases at J; junction bases unmatched: 10. Germline V gene sequence: CDR1 SGHNT, CDR2 YYREEE (reference sequence). The CDR3 is made up of 16 amino acids. CDR3 in amino acids: CASTLRLAGDLDTQYF. CDR3 DNA sequence: TGTGCCAGCACCCTACGACTAGCGGGAGATCTAGATACGCAGTATTTT.

This clone was seen once. CDR3 amino acids: CASSQDLGRPQHF. The CDR3 DNA sequence: TGTGCCAGCAGCCAAGACCTGGGACGCCCCCAGCATTTT. This chain connects TRBV3-1 (or the pseudogene TRBV3-2) to TRBJ1-5, with D perhaps TRBD1 (5 bases). Germline V gene lookup returns CDR1 LGHDT and CDR2 YNNKEL (reference sequence). Trimming took off 0 bases at V and 10 bases at J, with 10 bases between the two ends. The CDR3 extends over 13 amino acids.

The chain combines TRBV12-3 or TRBV12-4 with TRBJ1-1; 10 bases map to TRBD1. This CDR3 comprises 12 residues. V lost 5 bases and J lost 12; bases outside the gene matches: 6. CDR3 residues: CASSPGQGLTFF. The CDR3 coding sequence is TGTGCCAGCAGTCCGGGACAGGGGTTAACTTTCTTT.